This T cell receptor (beta chain) was sequenced in a study of tumor-infiltrating lymphocytes in primary liver carcinoma. Turning to this clonotype: One end of the junction is discordant with germline, which a read error may explain.

The CDR3 is 12 amino acids. Germline V CDR1 and CDR2: SQVTM, ANQGSEA. With a constant-region primer, TCR beta cDNA was made from approximately 520 ng of total RNA. Investigators got TCR beta libraries out of three nested multiplex PCR rounds, done with slightly modified ARM-PCR. Investigators reported that the first two PCR rounds, at around 11 cycles each, used TRBV1-TRBV30 forward primers with a C-beta reverse primer. TCRdb recomputed calls from the multiplex PCR reads with MiXCR, one row per CDR3 protein. This table has approximately 190,000 distinct CDR3 sequences, about 85% appearing once. The source material, roughly 18-32 mg of unsorted bulk tissue, was used to co-extract RNA and DNA.

The sample was tumor tissue from primary liver carcinoma. This sequence joins TRBV29-1 and TRBJ2-7, with D possibly matching TRBD1 (5 bases). This sequence originates from a middle-aged man with primary liver carcinoma and hepatitis B virus infection. In DNA, the CDR3 is TGCAGCGTCCTACAGACAGACCACGAACAGTACTTC. Translated: CSVLQTDHEQYF.